The T cell receptor beta chain under discussion was sequenced for a study of naive and memory T cell subsets. Study-wide results and limits: Possibly reflecting memory cells re-expressing CD45RA, a few larger clonotypes occurred in naive repertoires, especially CD8.

Both TRBC1 and TRBC2 were covered by a beta constant-region primer of two equimolar oligonucleotides. Ligated cDNA was amplified by four rounds of PCR with nested alpha and beta constant-region primers and SP2. TCRdb reanalysed the UMI-ligation and nested PCR reads using MiXCR and keeps one entry per CDR3 protein. This table holds about 150,000 distinct CDR3 sequences, under 25% found once. The CDR3 consists of 15 residues. Trimming took 2 bases from V and 1 from J, leaving 9 bases between them. For this clonotype: Its matching antigen is unknown.

This sequence was found in a human donor in good health. V usage is TRBV12-3 or TRBV12-4 and J usage is TRBJ1-5; D call uncertain. The specimen sequenced was naive CD4+ T cells from blood. DNA for the CDR3: TGTGCCAGCAGTTTAAGAAGAGCGAGCAATCAGCCCCAGCATTTT. Protein sequence: CASSLRRASNQPQHF.